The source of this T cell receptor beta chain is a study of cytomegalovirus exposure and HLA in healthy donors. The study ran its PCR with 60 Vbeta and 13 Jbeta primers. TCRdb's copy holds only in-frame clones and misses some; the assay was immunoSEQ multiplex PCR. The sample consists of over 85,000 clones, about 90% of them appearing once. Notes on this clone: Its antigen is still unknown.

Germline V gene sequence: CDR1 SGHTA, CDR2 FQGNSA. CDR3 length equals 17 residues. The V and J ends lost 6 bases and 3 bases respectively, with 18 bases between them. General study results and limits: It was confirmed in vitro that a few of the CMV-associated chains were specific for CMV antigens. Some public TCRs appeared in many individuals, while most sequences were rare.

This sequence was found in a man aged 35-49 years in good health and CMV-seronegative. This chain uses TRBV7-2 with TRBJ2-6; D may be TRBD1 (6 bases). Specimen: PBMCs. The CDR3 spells CASRRTGLRDGANVLTF. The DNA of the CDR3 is TGTGCCAGCAGGCGAACAGGGTTACGGGATGGGGCCAACGTCCTGACTTTC.